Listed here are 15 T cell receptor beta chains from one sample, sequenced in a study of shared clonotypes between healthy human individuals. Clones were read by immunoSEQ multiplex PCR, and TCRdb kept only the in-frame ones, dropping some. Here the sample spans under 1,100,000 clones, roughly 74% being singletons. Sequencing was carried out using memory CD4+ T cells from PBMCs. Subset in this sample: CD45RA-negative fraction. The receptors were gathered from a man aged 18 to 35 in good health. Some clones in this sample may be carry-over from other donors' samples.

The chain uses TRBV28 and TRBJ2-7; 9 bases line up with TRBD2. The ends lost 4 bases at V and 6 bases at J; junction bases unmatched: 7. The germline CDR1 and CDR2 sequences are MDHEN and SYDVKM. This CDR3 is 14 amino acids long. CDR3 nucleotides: TGTGCCAGCAGTTCATTAGCGGGAGAGGTCGAGCAGTACTTC. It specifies CASSSLAGEVEQYF.

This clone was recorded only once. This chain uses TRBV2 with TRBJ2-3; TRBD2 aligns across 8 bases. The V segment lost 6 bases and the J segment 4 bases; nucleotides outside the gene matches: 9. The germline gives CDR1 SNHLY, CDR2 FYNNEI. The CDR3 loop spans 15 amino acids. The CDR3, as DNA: TGTGCCAGCAGGAGAAGCGGGAGTACCGCAGATACGCAGTATTTT. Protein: CASRRSGSTADTQYF. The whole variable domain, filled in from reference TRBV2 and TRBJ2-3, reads EPEVTQTPSHQVTQMGQEVILRCVPISNHLYFYWYRQILGQKVEFLVSFYNNEISEKSEIFDDQFSVERPDGSNFTLKIRSTKLEDSAMYFCASRRSGSTADTQYFGPGTRLTVL.

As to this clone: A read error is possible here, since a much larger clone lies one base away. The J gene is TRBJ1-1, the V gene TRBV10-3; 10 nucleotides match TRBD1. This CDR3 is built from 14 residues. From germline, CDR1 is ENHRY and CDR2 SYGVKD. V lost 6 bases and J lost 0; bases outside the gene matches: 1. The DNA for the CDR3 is TGTGCCATCAGGGGGACAGGGGTGAACACTGAAGCTTTCTTT. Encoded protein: CAIRGTGVNTEAFF.

The CDR3 nucleotides read TGTGCCAGTAGTACTTCAGGGGGTACCTACGAGCAGTACTTC. Its protein is CASSTSGGTYEQYF. This sequence joins TRBV19 and TRBJ2-7; 7 bases are shared with TRBD1. In germline, CDR1 is LNHDA, CDR2 SQIVND (reference sequence). The CDR3 is 14 residues long. Trimming removed 4 bases from V and 2 bases from J; junction bases left unmatched: 5. The variable domain in full, completed from reference TRBV19 and TRBJ2-7, reads DGGITQSPKYLFRKEGQNVTLSCEQNLNHDAMYWYRQDPGQGLRLIYYSQIVNDFQKGDIAEGYSVSREKKESFPLTVTSAQKNPTAFYLCASSTSGGTYEQYFGPGTRLTVT.

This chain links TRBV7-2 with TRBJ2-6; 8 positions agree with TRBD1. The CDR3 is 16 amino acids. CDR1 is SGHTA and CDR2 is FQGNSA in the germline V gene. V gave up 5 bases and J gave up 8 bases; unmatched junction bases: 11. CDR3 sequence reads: CASSPGIWTGSNVLTF. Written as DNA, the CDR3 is TGTGCCAGCAGCCCAGGCATCTGGACAGGGTCCAACGTCCTGACTTTC.

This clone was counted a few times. The CDR3: CATTTRDGNIQYF. CDR3 sequence (DNA): TGTGCCACCACAACACGAGACGGGAACATTCAGTACTTC. The chain carries TRBV10-3 and TRBJ2-4; D gene unclear. The ends were cut back, 10 bases at V and 7 bases at J, with 17 bases in the middle. The germline CDR1 and CDR2 sequences are ENHRY and SYGVKD. The CDR3 has 13 amino acids.

In DNA, the CDR3 is TGTGCCAGCAGTCTAGCGGGAATATTGGCAGAAGAGACCCAGTACTTC. This encodes CASSLAGILAEETQYF. The chain uses TRBV25-1 and TRBJ2-5; 9 bases match TRBD2. The CDR3 spans 16 residues. Looked up from germline, CDR1 is MGHDK and CDR2 is SYGVNS. V was pared by 5 bases and J by 3 bases, with 10 bases of the junction left unmatched.

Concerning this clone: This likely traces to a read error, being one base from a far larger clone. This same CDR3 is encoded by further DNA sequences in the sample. Here the CDR3 DNA reads TGCGCCAGTAGCCAAGATACGGGGTTCTATGGCTACACCTTC. As protein: CASSQDTGFYGYTF. The rearrangement links TRBV4-3 to TRBJ1-2, with D unclear. Germline V gene lookup returns CDR1 LGHNA and CDR2 YSLEER. This CDR3 has 14 residues.

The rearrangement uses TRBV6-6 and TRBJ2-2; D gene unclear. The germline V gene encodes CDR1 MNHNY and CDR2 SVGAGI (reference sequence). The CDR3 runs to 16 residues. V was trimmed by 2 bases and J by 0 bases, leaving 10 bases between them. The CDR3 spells CASSYLGYSNTGELFF. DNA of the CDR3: TGTGCCAGCAGTTACCTGGGGTATTCGAACACCGGGGAGCTGTTTTTT.

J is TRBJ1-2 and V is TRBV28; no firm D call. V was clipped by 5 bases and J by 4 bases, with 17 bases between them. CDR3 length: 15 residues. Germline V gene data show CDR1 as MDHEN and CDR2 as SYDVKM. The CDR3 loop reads CASSLFSAVTYGYTF. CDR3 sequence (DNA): TGTGCCAGCAGTCTCTTTTCCGCTGTTACCTATGGCTACACCTTC.

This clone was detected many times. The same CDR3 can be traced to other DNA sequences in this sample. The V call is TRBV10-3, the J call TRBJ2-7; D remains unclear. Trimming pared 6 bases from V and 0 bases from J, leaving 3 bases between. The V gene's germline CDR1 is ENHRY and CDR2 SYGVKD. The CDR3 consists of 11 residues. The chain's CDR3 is CAISSSYEQYF. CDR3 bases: TGTGCCATCAGCAGCTCCTACGAGCAGTACTTC.

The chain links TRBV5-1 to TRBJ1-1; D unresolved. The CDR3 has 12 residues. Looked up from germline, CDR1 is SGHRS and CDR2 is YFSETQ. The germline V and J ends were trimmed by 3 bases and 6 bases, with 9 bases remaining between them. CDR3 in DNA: TGCGCCAGCAGCTACGACGGTCCTGAAGCTTTCTTT. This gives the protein CASSYDGPEAFF.

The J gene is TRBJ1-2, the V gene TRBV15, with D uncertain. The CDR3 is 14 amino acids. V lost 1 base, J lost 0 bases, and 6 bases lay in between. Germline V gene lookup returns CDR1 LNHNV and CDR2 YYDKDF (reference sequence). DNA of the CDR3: TGTGCCACCAGCAGAGGCAGGACTAACTATGGCTACACCTTC. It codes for CATSRGRTNYGYTF.

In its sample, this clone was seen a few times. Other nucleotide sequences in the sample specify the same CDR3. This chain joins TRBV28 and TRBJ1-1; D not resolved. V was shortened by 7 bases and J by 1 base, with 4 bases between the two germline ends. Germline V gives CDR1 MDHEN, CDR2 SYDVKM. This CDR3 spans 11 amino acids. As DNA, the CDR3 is TGTGCCAGCACCCAGAACACTGAAGCTTTCTTT. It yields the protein CASTQNTEAFF.

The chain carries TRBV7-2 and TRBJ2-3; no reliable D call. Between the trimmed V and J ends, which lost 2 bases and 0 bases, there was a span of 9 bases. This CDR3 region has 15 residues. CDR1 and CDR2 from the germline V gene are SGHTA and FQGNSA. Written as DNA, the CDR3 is TGTGCCAGCAGCTTATGGATCTCTAGCACAGATACGCAGTATTTT. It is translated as CASSLWISSTDTQYF.